The sequence of this TCR beta chain was determined in a study of T cells after posttransplantation cyclophosphamide. V lost 3 bases and J 3 bases, leaving 17 bases between the germline ends. The CDR3 has 16 amino acids. Germline V gene sequence: CDR1 LNHNV, CDR2 YYDKDF (reference sequence). Treatment was busulfan-fludarabine conditioning, a marrow graft, and cyclophosphamide on days +3 and +4. This clone counts as medium-sized. As yet, its antigen is unknown. The protocol was immunoSEQ multiplex PCR, while the TCRdb copy is restricted to in-frame clones and leaves out a portion. Singletons are absent from the sample, which has fewer than 1,000 clones. Study results and limitations: Tissue-infiltrating T cells from skin or gut overlapped little with blood T cells. Later post-transplant blood repertoires were often dominated by donor CD8+ memory clones. Recipient CMV seropositivity and CMV reactivation strongly tracked TRB clonality.

This chain joins TRBV15 and TRBJ2-5, with D possibly being TRBD2 (6 bases). The source was PBMCs, collected after allogeneic stem cell transplant with posttransplant cyclophosphamide. The source of this sequence is a male patient in his thirties who received an allogeneic stem cell transplant from a related donor, was CMV-positive, and had no GVHD. Part of the T cells may come from the graft donor. The CDR3 region has the DNA TGTGCCACCAGCAGTTTTTCCGGGACTGTGAAAGAGACCCAGTACTTC. Amino acids: CATSSFSGTVKETQYF.